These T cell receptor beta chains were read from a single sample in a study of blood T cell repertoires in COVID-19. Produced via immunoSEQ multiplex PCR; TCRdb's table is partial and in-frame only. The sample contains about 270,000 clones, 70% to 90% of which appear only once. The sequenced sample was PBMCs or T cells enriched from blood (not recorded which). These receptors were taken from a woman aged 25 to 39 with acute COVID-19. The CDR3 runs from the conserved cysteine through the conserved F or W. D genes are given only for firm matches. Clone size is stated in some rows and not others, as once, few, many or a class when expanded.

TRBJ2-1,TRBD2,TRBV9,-,TGTGCCAGCAGCGTTAGCGGGAGCTCCTACAATGAGCAGTTCTTC,CASSVSGSSYNEQFF
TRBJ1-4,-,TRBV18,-,TGTGCCAGCTCACCACAGGGGTTGGGTGAAAAACTGTTTTTT,CASSPQGLGEKLFF
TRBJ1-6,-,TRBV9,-,TGTGCCAGCGGCCCTAGCCCGAGCTCCTATAATTCACCCCTCCACTTT,CASGPSPSSYNSPLHF
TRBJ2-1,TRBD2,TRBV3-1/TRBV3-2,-,TGTGCCAGCAGCCAAGTTTATAGCGGGAAGCGATACAATGAGCAGTTCTTC,CASSQVYSGKRYNEQFF
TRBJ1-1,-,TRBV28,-,TGTGCCAGCAGCCGTGAGCAGGCTAACACTGAAGCTTTCTTT,CASSREQANTEAFF
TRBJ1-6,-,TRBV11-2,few,TGTGCCAGCAGCCCCGGGAATGGCTCACCCCTCCACTTT,CASSPGNGSPLHF
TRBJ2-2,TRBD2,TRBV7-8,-,TGTGCCAGCAGCTTAGCGGGGGGGAATCGGGAGCTGTTTTTT,CASSLAGGNRELFF
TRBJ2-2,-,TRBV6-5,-,TGTGCCAGCAGTTACGGGACTGACACCGGGGAGCTGTTTTTT,CASSYGTDTGELFF
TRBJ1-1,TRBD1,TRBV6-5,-,TGTGCGTCGGGGACAGGGTACACTGAAGCTTTCTTT,CASGTGYTEAFF
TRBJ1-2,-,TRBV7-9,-,TGTGCCAGCAGCTTAGAACGGCGGTCCCCAGCTAACTATGGCTACACCTTC,CASSLERRSPANYGYTF
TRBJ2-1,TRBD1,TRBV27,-,TGTGCCAGCAGGCCTTCCGGGACAGCAGCTTACAATGAGCAGTTCTTC,CASRPSGTAAYNEQFF
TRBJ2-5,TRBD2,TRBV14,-,TGTGCCAGCAGCCAAGGGCTAGCGGGAGAGACCCAGTACTTC,CASSQGLAGETQYF